This passage covers 10 T cell receptor beta chains from one sample sequenced in a study of T cell responses to AZD1222 COVID-19 vaccine. The assay was immunoSEQ multiplex PCR, and TCRdb's table has in-frame clones only and misses some. The data show about 150,000 clones, roughly 85% seen once. Specimen: peripheral blood, collected 28 days after the second dose of the MenACWY control vaccine. Source of these receptors: an adult who received the MenACWY meningococcal vaccine as a control.

The gene calls are TRBV10-1 and TRBJ1-3, with a weak D call TRBD1 (6 bases). CDR3 size: 13 residues. Germline V gene sequence: CDR1 WNHNN, CDR2 SYGVQD (reference sequence). Trimming took 3 bases from V and 10 from J, leaving 13 bases between them. CDR3 loop: CASSDPGEGTIYF. Here the CDR3 DNA reads TGCGCCAGCAGTGACCCAGGGGAAGGGACCATATATTTT.

This sequence joins TRBV6-2 or TRBV6-3 and TRBJ2-7; D is perhaps TRBD2 (5 bases). CDR1 and CDR2 from the germline V gene are MNHEY and SVGEGT. The CDR3 has 15 amino acids. Deletions cut 2 bases from V and 4 bases from J, with 15 bases between. The CDR3 nucleotides are TGTGCCAGCAGTTACCCGGGATCAGTTCCATACGAGCAGTACTTC. Protein: CASSYPGSVPYEQYF.

The chain uses TRBV27 and TRBJ1-2; 8 positions agree with TRBD1. Trimming removed 5 bases from V and 5 bases from J; junction bases left unmatched: 7. The V gene's germline CDR1 is MNHEY and CDR2 SMNVEV (reference sequence). This CDR3 is built from 14 residues. This CDR3 is CASSPVDRVYGYTF. The CDR3 bases are TGTGCCAGCAGTCCCGTGGACAGGGTATATGGCTACACCTTC.

CDR3 in amino acids: CASSPGTGSETQYF. CDR3 bases: TGCGCCAGCAGCCCCGGGACAGGGTCAGAGACCCAGTACTTC. V gene TRBV5-1 combines with J gene TRBJ2-5; 9 nucleotides align to TRBD1. There are 14 residues in the CDR3. V shed 4 bases and J 4 bases; nucleotides not matched to a gene: 5. Looked up from germline, CDR1 is SGHRS and CDR2 is YFSETQ.

This clone was recorded only once. This rearrangement joins TRBV4-2 to TRBJ1-5; 9 bases map to TRBD1. The CDR3 is 14 residues long. V was clipped by 4 bases and J by 2 bases; unmatched bases: 0. From germline, CDR1 is LGHNA and CDR2 YNFKEQ. Here the CDR3 DNA reads TGTGCCAGCAGCCGGACAGGGGGCAATCAGCCCCAGCATTTT. Translated, it gives CASSRTGGNQPQHF.

V is TRBV12-5 and J is TRBJ2-1; D not certain. The CDR3 is 16 residues long. The V and J ends lost 7 bases and 3 bases respectively, with 19 bases between them. Germline CDR1 LGHNT, CDR2 FRNRAP. CDR3 in DNA: TGTGCTAGTGCTCATTTAGAAATAGCTCACTACAATGAGCAGTTCTTC. Amino acids: CASAHLEIAHYNEQFF.

This rearrangement joins TRBV5-1 to TRBJ2-7; 7 bases agree with TRBD2. Per germline, CDR1 SGHRS and CDR2 YFSETQ. The CDR3 runs to 14 residues. V lost 5 bases and J lost 7; bases outside the gene matches: 12. The CDR3 DNA reads as TGCGCCAGCAGAAAAGTAACTAGCGTTTGGGAGCAGTACGTC. Translation gives CASRKVTSVWEQYV.

The chain combines TRBV3-1 (or the pseudogene TRBV3-2) with TRBJ1-2; weak D call: TRBD1 (5 bases). The CDR3 length is 12 residues. Per germline, CDR1 LGHDT and CDR2 YNNKEL (reference sequence). Trimming stripped 2 bases from V and 9 bases from J, with 10 bases between. The DNA of the CDR3 is TGTGCCAGCAGCCAATCGGACATTAGCTACACCTTC. Translating it yields CASSQSDISYTF.

J is TRBJ1-3 and V is TRBV5-1; possible D gene TRBD1, 6 bases. V was clipped by 0 bases and J by 1 base, with 11 bases between them. CDR3 length: 16 residues. Germline V gene lookup returns CDR1 SGHRS and CDR2 YFSETQ. The CDR3 sequence is CASSLGGGISGNTIYF. The CDR3 DNA reads TGCGCCAGCAGCTTGGGAGGGGGTATTTCTGGAAACACCATATATTTT.

The rearrangement links TRBV24-1 to TRBJ2-3; the D is unclear. The germline V gene encodes CDR1 KGHDR and CDR2 SFDVKD. The CDR3 runs to 16 residues. Trimming removed 2 bases at V and 2 bases at J, with 13 bases between. The CDR3 region is CATSDSVYRITDTQYF. CDR3 DNA sequence: TGTGCCACCAGTGATTCTGTATATCGGATCACAGATACGCAGTATTTT.